The next 28 T cell receptor beta chains were all read from a single sample in a study of chemoradiotherapy in HPV16-positive cancers. TCRdb's table, derived via immunoSEQ multiplex PCR, lists solely in-frame clones and lacks some. The table lists about 35,000 clones, around 93% of them singletons. This sample comprised blood, obtained from a patient who underwent chemoradiotherapy. The receptors derive from a human donor with HPV-associated anogenital cancer.

V usage is TRBV11-2 and J usage is TRBJ2-5; TRBD2 agrees at 12 bases. In germline, CDR1 is SGHAT, CDR2 FQNNGV. With 4 bases clipped from V and 4 bases from J, the junction kept 7 bases outside the gene matches. The CDR3 sequence is 16 residues long. Here the CDR3 DNA reads TGTGCCAGCAGCTATCTAGCGGGGGGGCCGGGAGAGACCCAGTACTTC. Its translation: CASSYLAGGPGETQYF.

This sequence joins TRBV6-6 and TRBJ2-3, with a tentative D call TRBD1 (6 bases). Trimming took 8 bases from V and 6 from J, leaving 21 bases between them. CDR1 is MNHNY and CDR2 is SVGAGI in the germline V gene (reference sequence). This CDR3 comprises 15 residues. Here the CDR3 reads CASDPTGNRADTQYF. CDR3 in DNA: TGTGCCAGCGATCCGACTGGAAACAGGGCCGATACGCAGTATTTT.

This clone was counted a few times. The rearrangement links TRBV5-1 to TRBJ1-1; maybe TRBD1 (6 bases). V lost 2 bases, J lost 0 bases, and 8 bases lay in between. The germline CDR1 and CDR2 sequences are SGHRS and YFSETQ. The CDR3 is made up of 14 amino acids. Here the CDR3 reads CASSFRGMNTEAFF. Written as DNA, the CDR3 is TGCGCCAGCAGCTTCAGGGGAATGAACACTGAAGCTTTCTTT.

The chain recombines TRBV19 with TRBJ1-1; TRBD1 aligns across 8 bases. V lost 6 bases, J lost 4 bases, and 4 bases stayed unmatched. CDR3 length: 13 residues. CDR1 and CDR2 from the germline V gene are LNHDA and SQIVND (reference sequence). The CDR3 here is CASSVTGGTEAFF. CDR3 in DNA: TGTGCCAGTAGCGTAACAGGGGGCACTGAAGCTTTCTTT.

The chain is built from TRBV7-9 and TRBJ1-1; D possibly corresponds to TRBD1 (6 bases). The V and J ends lost 5 bases and 1 base respectively, with 17 bases between them. The CDR3 runs 16 residues. Germline V gene lookup returns CDR1 SEHNR and CDR2 FQNEAQ (reference sequence). This CDR3 is CASSTHPGTPNTEAFF. In DNA form, the CDR3 reads TGTGCCAGCAGCACCCACCCCGGGACACCGAACACTGAAGCTTTCTTT.

CDR3 residues: CASSLVSNTGELFF. The DNA for the CDR3 is TGTGCCAGCAGCTTAGTGTCTAACACCGGGGAGCTGTTTTTT. The chain joins TRBV7-6 to TRBJ2-2; D is unclear. Trimming cost V 1 base and J 2 bases, with 5 bases left between them. Germline V lookup: CDR1 SGHVS, CDR2 FNYEAQ. This CDR3 is 14 amino acids long.

This chain links TRBV5-1 with TRBJ1-2; 7 nucleotides line up with TRBD1. This CDR3 comprises 20 residues. Germline V lookup: CDR1 SGHRS, CDR2 YFSETQ. The junction had 24 bases not matched to a gene; V was cut back by 4 bases and J by 3 bases. The DNA for the CDR3 is TGCGCCAGCAGCGTTAATAGACTAGCGTCGGGACAGCGAAACTACTATGGCTACACCTTC. Translating gives CASSVNRLASGQRNYYGYTF.

V gene TRBV6-1 combines with J gene TRBJ1-5; 7 positions match TRBD1. J was trimmed by 5 bases and V by 2 bases; bases with no gene match: 3. The CDR3 sequence is 14 residues long. Germline lookup yields CDR1 MNHNS and CDR2 SASEGT. The CDR3 DNA is TGTGCCAGCAGTGAATCAGGGGGGGATCAGCCCCAGCATTTT. This encodes CASSESGGDQPQHF.

The genes are TRBV4-1 and TRBJ2-7; the D gene could be TRBD1 or TRBD2 (6 bases each). The length of the CDR3 is 16 residues. From germline, CDR1 is MGHRA and CDR2 YSYEKL. Trimming shortened V by 4 bases and J by 0 bases, and 16 bases separated the two germline ends. CDR3 amino acids: CASSPGGRGDSYEQYF. The CDR3 region has the DNA TGCGCCAGCAGCCCCGGGGGCAGGGGCGACTCCTACGAGCAGTACTTC.

The gene calls are TRBV4-3 and TRBJ2-2; 8 nucleotides agree with TRBD1. V dropped 4 bases and J dropped 6; count of bases not matched to a gene: 4. CDR3 length equals 14 residues. CDR1 LGHNA and CDR2 YSLEER come from the germline V gene. The chain's CDR3 is CASSPGTGPGELFF. CDR3 nucleotides: TGCGCCAGCAGCCCGGGGACAGGACCCGGGGAGCTGTTTTTT.

In its sample, this clone was seen a few times. The rearrangement joins TRBV5-6 to TRBJ2-3, with no clear D. V gave up 2 bases and J gave up 1 base, with 11 bases separating them. Germline loops: CDR1 SGHDT, CDR2 YYEEEE. The CDR3 loop spans 15 amino acids. The CDR3: CASSLYGLRTDTQYF. CDR3 sequence (DNA): TGTGCCAGCAGCTTATATGGGCTCCGCACAGATACGCAGTATTTT.

The genes are TRBV5-4 and TRBJ2-1, with 9 nucleotides matching TRBD2. The CDR3 totals 16 residues. With V trimmed by 1 base and J by 2 bases, 4 bases remained unmatched. The germline V gene has CDR1 SGHNT and CDR2 YYREEE (reference sequence). CDR3 DNA sequence: TGTGCCAGCAGCTTGCGGCCTAGCGGGGCCTACAATGAGCAGTTCTTC. Protein product: CASSLRPSGAYNEQFF.

The chain has TRBV30 and TRBJ2-5, with D perhaps matching TRBD1 (6 bases). Germline CDR1 and CDR2: GTSNPN and SVGIG (reference sequence). The CDR3 consists of 15 residues. With 2 bases removed from V and 4 bases from J, the gap between germline ends came to 17 bases. CDR3 sequence (DNA): TGTGCCTGGAGTCAGACAGGATCTAGGGCAGAGACCCAGTACTTC. Translated: CAWSQTGSRAETQYF.

For this clone: Germline and junction disagree at one end, which may indicate a read error. The chain couples TRBV27 to TRBJ1-2; the D gene is possibly TRBD1 (5 bases). The germline gives CDR1 MNHEY, CDR2 SMNVEV (reference sequence). CDR3 length: 14 amino acids. CDR3 sequence reads: CASSLSGPSHGYTF. CDR3 nucleotides: TGTGCCAGCAGTCTATCGGGGCCCTCCCATGGCTACACCTTC.

This chain's CDR3 is CASSRRGDQPQHF. The CDR3, as DNA: TGTGCCAGCTCACGAAGAGGGGATCAGCCCCAGCATTTT. The V call is TRBV18, the J call TRBJ1-5; possibly TRBD1 for D (5 bases). Germline V gene lookup returns CDR1 KGHSH and CDR2 LQKENI. V lost 4 bases and J lost 5, with 9 bases in between. The CDR3 is 13 amino acids.

The table lists this clone with a few counts. The rearrangement joins TRBV11-2 to TRBJ1-6, with a weak D call TRBD1 (5 bases). CDR1 is SGHAT and CDR2 is FQNNGV in the germline V gene. The CDR3 has 12 amino acids. V was cut by 5 bases and J by 7 bases, with 6 bases left in between. CDR3 residues: CASSRQNSPLHF. The CDR3 DNA reads TGTGCCAGCAGCCGACAGAATTCACCCCTCCACTTT.

The V call is TRBV18, the J call TRBJ1-4; TRBD1 matches at 7 bases. CDR3 length equals 13 residues. V was clipped by 4 bases and J by 4 bases; unmatched bases: 0. Germline CDR1 reads KGHSH; CDR2 reads LQKENI. CDR3 DNA sequence: TGTGCCAGCTCACACAGGGGTAATGAAAAACTGTTTTTT. Its protein product is CASSHRGNEKLFF.

The rearrangement uses TRBV21-1 and TRBJ2-3. TRBV21-1 is shown as a pseudogene. CDR3 length: 16 amino acids. CDR3: CASSKGRRTYTDTQYF. CDR3 bases: TGTGCCAGCAGCAAGGGACGCAGGACTTATACAGATACGCAGTATTTT.

This sequence joins TRBV2 and TRBJ1-6; D is uncertain. Germline CDR1 is SNHLY and CDR2 is FYNNEI. Deletions cut 7 bases from V and 6 bases from J, with 19 bases between. The CDR3 covers 16 residues. The CDR3 coding sequence is TGTGCCAGCACCCCCCGTTCGGTAGCAGCTAATTCACCCCTCCACTTT. As protein: CASTPRSVAANSPLHF. Combining the CDR3 with reference TRBV2 and TRBJ1-6 gives the whole variable domain EPEVTQTPSHQVTQMGQEVILRCVPISNHLYFYWYRQILGQKVEFLVSFYNNEISEKSEIFDDQFSVERPDGSNFTLKIRSTKLEDSAMYFCASTPRSVAANSPLHFGNGTRLTVT.

The chain recombines TRBV5-1 with TRBJ2-5, with 11 bases fitting TRBD2. V lost 3 bases, J lost 2 bases, and 6 bases stayed unmatched. The CDR3 is 16 amino acids. Germline CDR1 SGHRS, CDR2 YFSETQ. This chain's CDR3 is CASSSISGGAQETQYF. CDR3 bases: TGCGCCAGCAGCTCAATTAGCGGGGGGGCACAAGAGACCCAGTACTTC.

V is TRBV7-2 and J is TRBJ2-5; unclear D gene. V was cut by 1 base and J by 5 bases, with 5 bases left in between. Germline values: CDR1 SGHTA, CDR2 FQGNSA. The CDR3 is made up of 12 amino acids. CDR3 sequence: CASSLGRETQYF. The CDR3 nucleotides are TGTGCCAGCAGCTTAGGTCGGGAGACCCAGTACTTC.

The chain uses TRBV29-1 and TRBJ1-3; TRBD1 matches at 7 bases. The CDR3 totals 14 residues. CDR1 is SQVTM and CDR2 is ANQGSEA in the germline V gene. The J segment lost 0 bases and the V segment lost 4 bases, leaving 3 bases of the junction unmatched. DNA for the CDR3: TGCAGCGTTGCAGGACAGGTCTCTGGAAACACCATATATTTT. It encodes CSVAGQVSGNTIYF.

V usage is TRBV4-2 and J usage is TRBJ1-5; tentatively, D is TRBD1 (5 bases). From germline, CDR1 is LGHNA and CDR2 YNFKEQ. V was cut by 4 bases and J by 0 bases, with 13 bases left in between. CDR3 size: 16 residues. Written as DNA, the CDR3 is TGTGCCAGCAGCCTAAGCGGGGGATATAGCAATCAGCCCCAGCATTTT. The encoded protein is CASSLSGGYSNQPQHF.

The rearrangement links TRBV27 to TRBJ2-7, with D unclear. V was shortened by 5 bases and J by 6 bases, with 20 bases between the two germline ends. The germline V gene has CDR1 MNHEY and CDR2 SMNVEV (reference sequence). This CDR3 comprises 15 residues. CDR3 in amino acids: CASSTSPLRSLEQYF. For the CDR3, the DNA is TGTGCCAGCAGTACCTCACCGCTCCGGAGTCTCGAGCAGTACTTC.

The chain is built from TRBV19 and TRBJ1-4; D perhaps matches TRBD1 (5 bases). Germline lookup yields CDR1 LNHDA and CDR2 SQIVND (reference sequence). V lost 7 bases, J lost 8 bases, and 23 bases lay in between. The CDR3 extends over 16 amino acids. CDR3 nucleotide sequence: TGTGCCAGTACATCGCAGGGTACGGGGCAGAGGGAAAAACTGTTTTTT. Its protein product is CASTSQGTGQREKLFF.

This sequence joins TRBV11-2 and TRBJ2-7, with 9 bases that match TRBD1. The junction had 2 bases not matched to a gene; V was cut back by 1 base and J by 10 bases. This CDR3 is 12 amino acids long. Per germline, CDR1 SGHAT and CDR2 FQNNGV. The CDR3 loop is CASSLGTGDQYF. The CDR3 DNA sequence: TGTGCCAGCAGCTTAGGGACAGGGGACCAGTACTTC.

The chain joins TRBV7-2 to TRBJ1-1; D remains ambiguous. Germline V gene lookup returns CDR1 SGHTA and CDR2 FQGNSA. The CDR3 is 16 residues long. Trimming removed 5 bases at V and 2 bases at J, with 18 bases between. The CDR3 protein is CASSTSLPPVNTEAFF. The CDR3 coding sequence is TGTGCCAGCAGCACGAGCCTCCCCCCAGTCAACACTGAAGCTTTCTTT. Together with reference TRBV7-2 and TRBJ1-1, the CDR3 gives the full variable domain: GAGVSQSPSNKVTEKGKDVELRCDPISGHTALYWYRQSLGQGLEFLIYFQGNSAPDKSGLPSDRFSAERTGGSVSTLTIQRTQQEDSAVYLCASSTSLPPVNTEAFFGQGTRLTVV.

The sample holds one count of this clone. The CDR3 loop is CAWTSGTGVSGTQYF. DNA for the CDR3: TGTGCCTGGACTTCCGGGACAGGGGTAAGTGGTACGCAGTATTTT. The chain combines TRBV30 with TRBJ2-3, with TRBD1 identical over 10 bases. V dropped 4 bases and J dropped 8; count of bases not matched to a gene: 12. The CDR3 is made up of 15 amino acids. Germline V gene data show CDR1 as GTSNPN and CDR2 as SVGIG (reference sequence). The full variable domain, completed using reference TRBV30 and TRBJ2-3, is SQTIHQWPATLVQPVGSPLSLECTVEGTSNPNLYWYRQAAGRGLQLLFYSVGIGQISSEVPQNLSASRPQDRQFILSSKKLLLSDSGFYLCAWTSGTGVSGTQYFGPGTRLTVL.